This paragraph reports one T cell receptor (beta chain). Its antigen is not yet known. No quality values exist for individual bases; no much larger clone is one base distant. The record originates from a study of T cells in Graves' hyperthyroidism and ophthalmopathy (dated by TCRdb to between 2018 and 2021). Background on the whole study: Peripheral blood samples were taken at the time of initial diagnosis, prior to any treatment. TCR V-J signatures able to tell the groups apart were searched for in a discovery cohort of more than 90 patients, of whom about 40 had Graves' ophthalmopathy and about 60 had stable Graves' hyperthyroidism. Prospective prediction of ophthalmopathy was tested in an independent validation cohort consisting of 18 to 20 hyperthyroidism patients and 17 patients who later progressed to ophthalmopathy. The roughly 94 discovery patients were randomly split 7:3 into training and test sets. In several Graves' hyperthyroidism patients, the study also compared T-cell repertoires from thyroid tissue with T-cell repertoires from blood. Once sampling was done, hyperthyroidism patients were given methimazole at a starting dose of 30 mg daily, whereas ophthalmopathy patients were given high-dose intravenous methylprednisolone. The paper describes TCR Vbeta CDR3 sequencing of fewer than 150 peripheral blood samples, made up of roughly 45 ophthalmopathy patients, around 73 hyperthyroidism patients and roughly 17 progressor patients.

TCR beta CDR3 regions were amplified from RNA transcripts. For the first round of RT-PCR on the TCR CDR3, the HTBI primer set was used together with the Qiagen OneStep RT-PCR kit. The libraries were constructed in a second round of multiplex PCR and then size-selected and purified. Paired-end sequencing of the libraries was performed with 100 bp reads on an Illumina HiSeq2000. Processing in the source paper ran as follows. Raw data were processed with SOAPnuke, discarding reads with adapters, uncalled bases, mean Phred below 15, or no exact constant-primer or identifier match. High-quality paired reads were merged using COPE v1.2.5, and each unique nucleotide sequence was defined as a clonotype. Clonotypes were aligned to IMGT TRBV, TRBD and TRBJ reference segments using MiTCR v1.1. Only V-J combinations with frequency above 0.0001, covering approximately 99% of repertoires, were analysed. A TCS score was defined as the ratio of F50 (clonal expansion) to E x V (chaos), with BLOSUM62-based TCRdist applied between CDR3 peptides within each V-J. Welch's t-statistics and random forest reduced 500 to 550 V-J features to 13, which were used in a naive Bayes classifier (R e1071). The Morisita-Horn index was used to measure how similar the thyroid and blood repertoires were. The public reads were quality trimmed at Q25 with fastp and then assembled into clones with MiXCR by TCRdb, keeping productive beta chains. Rows merge per CDR3 protein into single entries with the most common DNA and genes. The V and J calls, along with clone size, are taken from TCRdb and not from the paper's own processing. The sample has approximately 610,000 distinct CDR3 sequences on record, roughly 15% of them singletons. The top ten constitute about 4.5% of the sample.

The CDR3 measures 13 amino acids from cysteine to phenylalanine. Of the read, only the CDR3 DNA is kept; its 39 bases are in frame from base 1. The CDR1 and CDR2 encoded by the germline V gene are MGHRA and YSYEKL. V is pared back by 4 bases and J by 12 bases, with 18 bases lying between the germline termini. In the ophthalmopathy patients, disease was moderately to severely active, with a Clinical Activity Score of 3 or more, a NOSPECS grade of 4 or more, and a duration of less than 3 months. The study excluded patients with uncontrolled infections, other autoimmune diseases, pregnancy or lactation. Diagnoses were established on the basis of clinical symptoms, serum thyroxine and TRAb, thyroid ultrasound, and orbital computed tomography. PBMCs were separated from 8 to 10 ml of fresh peripheral blood using Ficoll-Paque density gradient centrifugation. Trizol reagent was used to extract total RNA, and RNA quality was then checked on an Agilent 2100 Bioanalyzer.

The paper's findings and limits, for the study overall: Sample size was not statistically predetermined, and blinding of investigators to group allocation was not performed. In validation, the model predicted progression to ophthalmopathy a median of approximately 6.6 months before onset, with approximately 70% sensitivity and almost 75% specificity. In cross-validation, a model built on a 13 V-J signature told ophthalmopathy apart from stable hyperthyroidism with under 90% sensitivity and approximately 81% specificity, and in testing the same model reached 80%/75%. Most expanded thyroid clonotypes (frequency above 0.001) were also detected in blood, a finding suggesting that blood repertoires may reflect thyroid immune responses.

The sequenced sample was blood. This TCR derives from a woman aged 40 to 50 with Graves' ophthalmopathy. Recombination connected TRBV4-1 to TRBJ1-1; the D gene remains uncertain. The CDR3: CASSPERVLKSFF. The bases are TGCGCCAGCAGCCCGGAAAGGGTCTTAAAGTCTTTCTTT.